Sequencing of this T cell receptor beta chain was carried out in a study of PD-L1 blockade in urothelial cancer (TCRdb year 2017). General notes on the study: All patients started therapy around 2014 and received atezolizumab 1,200 mg intravenously every 3 weeks. Over 28 patients had pretreatment blood TCR-seq, some 25 had at least one posttreatment blood collection, and some 25 had tumor TCR-seq. Blood samples gave median yields of around 150,000 T cells and 80,000 or so unique TCRs, along with a median clonality of approximately 0.084. Durable clinical benefit was achieved by nine patients but not by the remaining 20. Durable clinical benefit was defined as a progression-free survival longer than 6 months, and TCR features were additionally tested against progression-free survival and overall survival. The study, an exploratory multi-omic analysis, examined somatic, immune and clinical correlates of response to PD-L1 blockade with atezolizumab in urothelial cancer. In the same patients who had TCR sequencing, pretreatment tumors also underwent whole exome sequencing and RNA sequencing. About 90% of the 29 patients were males with bladder-origin urothelial cancer, and 18 of 29 reported a prior smoking history. An ECOG performance status of 0 or 1 was recorded for the patients, and 0 to 3 prior chemotherapy regimens had been received by the patients. Pretreatment tumor samples and matched peripheral blood, collected serially before and after atezolizumab treatment, underwent TCR sequencing. Blood samples were analyzed at two time points: 3 weeks after treatment start (second dose) and 6 weeks after treatment start. The paper as a whole reports these results and caveats: Improved progression-free and overall survival was associated with having pretreatment peripheral blood TCR clonality below the median. At 3 weeks after the start of treatment, tumor-associated TCR clones in peripheral blood had expanded more in patients with durable benefit (n of about 22, p = 0.022). Because of the small sample size (n of about 29) and the many exploratory analyses performed, the results are intended to be regarded as hypothesis-generating.

Synthetic TCR analog templates were spiked into each PCR so that absolute template abundance could be estimated from read counts. The immunoSEQ assay used bias-controlled V and J gene primers to amplify TCRbeta CDR3 regions from genomic DNA. Sequencing of rearranged TCRbeta segments was performed at approximately 20X coverage. On the study's bioinformatics: Clustering was used to correct sequencing errors, and CDR3s were annotated against IMGT to assign V, D and J genes. Only productive TCRbeta rearrangements were used in downstream analyses, excluding out-of-frame or stop-codon sequences. Clonality was calculated as one minus the Shannon entropy normalized by the log of the number of unique productive sequences. Clones differing between time points or between blood and tumor were identified using Fisher's exact test with Benjamini-Hochberg correction, with an adjusted p below 0.01 applied as the threshold. TCRdb obtained this table from immuneACCESS and retained in-frame rearrangements with V and J assigned. These tables miss some clones; where compared with another copy, unresolved V genes account for less than half of the shortfall, and the remainder is unexplained. The V and J calls and the clone size are those of that table, but D and trimming were determined from the DNA. The sample table records about 120,000 clones; 75% to 95% of these occur just once. Around 3.7% of the sample comes from the top ten.

CDR1 and CDR2 were assigned from the germline V gene as SGHVS and FNYEAQ. Trimming removed 0 bases from V and 3 bases from J; the gene matches leave 4 bases unexplained. The CDR3 numbers 15 residues from cysteine through phenylalanine. Only the CDR3 part of the read is kept: 45 bases, read in frame from the first base. For this clone: The antigen it recognizes is unknown. No quality values exist for individual bases; no much larger clone is one base distant.

The time point label, as the study defines it: peripheral blood 6 weeks after treatment start. A cohort of about 30 patients with locally advanced or metastatic urothelial carcinoma, treated at Memorial Sloan Kettering on a trial protocol, was included. Peripheral blood mononuclear cells were collected from each patient pretreatment and during treatment, giving between 1 and 8 total time points per patient. The Qiagen DNeasy Blood extraction kit was used to purify genomic DNA from total PBMCs and tumor samples. PBMCs were collected pretreatment and during treatment, and were isolated and stored as previously described.

This specimen was PBMCs, taken around atezolizumab (anti-PD-L1) treatment. The chain couples TRBV7-6 to TRBJ2-5, with 7 bases in between that match TRBD2. This receptor was identified in a man aged 55 to 69 with urothelial cancer. The base sequence is TGTGCCAGCAGCTTAGCCTCGCTAGCGGAAGAGACCCAGTACTTC. This yields the protein CASSLASLAEETQYF.